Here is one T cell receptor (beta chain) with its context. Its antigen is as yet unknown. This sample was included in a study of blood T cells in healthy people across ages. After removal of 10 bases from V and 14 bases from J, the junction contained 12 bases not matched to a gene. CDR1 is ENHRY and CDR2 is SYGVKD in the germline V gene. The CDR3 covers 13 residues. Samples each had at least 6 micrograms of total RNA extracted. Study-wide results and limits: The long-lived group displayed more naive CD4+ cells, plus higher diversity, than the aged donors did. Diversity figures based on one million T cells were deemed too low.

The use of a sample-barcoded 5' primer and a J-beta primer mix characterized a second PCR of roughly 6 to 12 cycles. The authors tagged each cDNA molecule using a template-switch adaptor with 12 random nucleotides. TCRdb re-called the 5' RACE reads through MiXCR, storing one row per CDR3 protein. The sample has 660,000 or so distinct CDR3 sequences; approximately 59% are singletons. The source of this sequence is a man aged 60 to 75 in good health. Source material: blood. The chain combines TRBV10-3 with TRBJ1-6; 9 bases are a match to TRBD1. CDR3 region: CATEDRGKTALHF. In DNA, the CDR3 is TGTGCCACTGAGGACAGGGGAAAAACTGCCCTCCACTTT.